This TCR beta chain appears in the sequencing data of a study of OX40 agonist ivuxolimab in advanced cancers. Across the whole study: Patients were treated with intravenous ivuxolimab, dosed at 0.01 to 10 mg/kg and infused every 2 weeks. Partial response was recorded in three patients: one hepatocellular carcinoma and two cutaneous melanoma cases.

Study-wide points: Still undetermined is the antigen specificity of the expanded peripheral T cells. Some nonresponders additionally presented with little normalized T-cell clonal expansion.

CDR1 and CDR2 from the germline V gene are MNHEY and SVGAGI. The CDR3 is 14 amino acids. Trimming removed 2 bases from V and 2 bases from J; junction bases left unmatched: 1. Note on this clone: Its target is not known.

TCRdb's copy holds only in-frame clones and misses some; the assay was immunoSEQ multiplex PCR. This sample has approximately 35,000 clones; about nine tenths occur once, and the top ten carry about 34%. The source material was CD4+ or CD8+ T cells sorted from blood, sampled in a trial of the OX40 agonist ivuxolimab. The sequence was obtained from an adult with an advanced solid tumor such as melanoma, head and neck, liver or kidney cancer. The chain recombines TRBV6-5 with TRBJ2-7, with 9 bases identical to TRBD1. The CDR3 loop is CASSYTGGAYEQYF. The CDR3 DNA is TGTGCCAGCAGTTACACAGGGGGCGCCTACGAGCAGTACTTC.